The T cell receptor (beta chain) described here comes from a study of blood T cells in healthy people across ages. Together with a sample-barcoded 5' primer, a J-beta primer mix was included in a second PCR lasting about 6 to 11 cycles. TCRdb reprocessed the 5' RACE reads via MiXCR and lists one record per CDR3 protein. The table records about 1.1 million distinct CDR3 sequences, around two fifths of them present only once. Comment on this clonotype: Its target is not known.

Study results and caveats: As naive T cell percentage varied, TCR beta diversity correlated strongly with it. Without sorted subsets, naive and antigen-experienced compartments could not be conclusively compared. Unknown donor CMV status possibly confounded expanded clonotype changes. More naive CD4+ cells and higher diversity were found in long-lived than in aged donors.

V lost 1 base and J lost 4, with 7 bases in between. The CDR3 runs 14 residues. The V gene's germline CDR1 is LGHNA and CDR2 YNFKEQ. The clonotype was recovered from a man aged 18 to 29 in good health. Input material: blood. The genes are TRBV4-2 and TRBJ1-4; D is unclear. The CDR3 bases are TGTGCCAGCAGCCAAGGGGAAAATAATGAAAAACTGTTTTTT. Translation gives CASSQGENNEKLFF.